This T cell receptor beta chain is from a study of vaccination effects on CD4 cells after COVID-19. General study points: Researchers reported few convalescent patients and no early post-infection timepoints in the study.

With regard to this clone: Its antigen remains unidentified.

Before sequencing, viral peptide pools were used by the ViraFEST assay to expand antigen-specific CD4+ T cells. The authors isolated CD4+ T cells after roughly eleven days of culture. It was two doses of either the BNT162b2 or mRNA-1273 vaccine that participants received. Among the vaccine recipients, none had a prior SARS-CoV-2 infection, and nucleocapsid antibodies were negative. The germline CDR1 and CDR2 sequences are MNHEY and SVGAGI. Trimming removed 4 bases from V and 4 bases from J, with 10 bases in between. The CDR3 runs 14 residues. Method: immunoSEQ multiplex PCR; TCRdb's copy keeps in-frame clones and lacks some. The table lists fewer than 30,000 clones, around four fifths of them singletons.

This material consisted of CD4+ T cells from PBMCs cultured with HCoV-NL63 spike peptides, taken after COVID-19 vaccination. The V and J genes are TRBV6-5 and TRBJ2-2, with TRBD2 as a possible D gene (5 bases). The sequence was obtained from a human donor who received a COVID-19 vaccine. Some clones in this sample may be carry-over from other donors' samples. The CDR3 sequence: CASSWTATTGELFF. Here the CDR3 DNA reads TGTGCCAGCAGTTGGACTGCCACCACCGGGGAGCTGTTTTTT.